A single sample is the source of the 11 T cell receptor beta chains below, sequenced in a study of identifying expanded T cells in peripheral blood. Profiled with immunoSEQ multiplex PCR; TCRdb holds only in-frame clones, not every one. Of some 95,000 clones in the sample, approximately 83% were seen once. Sequencing used blood. All receptors derive from a person between 18 and 75 years old in good health.

The chain employs TRBV5-5 and TRBJ2-1, with 9 nucleotides matching TRBD1. Trimming cost V 2 bases and J 8 bases; bases outside gene matches: 5. CDR3 length: 14 residues. Germline V gene data show CDR1 as SGHKS and CDR2 as YYEKEE (reference sequence). The CDR3 DNA sequence: TGTGCCAGCAGCTTCGGACAGGGGAGAGATGAGCAGTTCTTC. This sequence encodes CASSFGQGRDEQFF.

The V call is TRBV6-5, the J call TRBJ1-3; D might be TRBD1 (6 bases). The CDR3 totals 16 residues. V gave up 0 bases and J gave up 3 bases, with 12 bases separating them. CDR1 MNHEY and CDR2 SVGAGI come from the germline V gene. For the CDR3, the DNA is TGTGCCAGCAGTTACTCGAGGACAGTTTTTGGAAACACCATATATTTT. Protein sequence: CASSYSRTVFGNTIYF.

The rearrangement links TRBV6-6 to TRBJ1-6; D may be TRBD1 (6 bases). V dropped 9 bases and J dropped 0 bases, with 12 bases sitting between them. CDR3 length: 15 amino acids. The germline CDR1 and CDR2 sequences are MNHNY and SVGAGI (reference sequence). CDR3 DNA: TGTGCCAGTTCCCCAGGGGTCTCCTATAATTCACCCCTCCACTTT. Translated, it gives CASSPGVSYNSPLHF.

The V gene is TRBV5-1, the J gene TRBJ2-7; D is unresolved. Trimming pared 0 bases from V and 5 bases from J, leaving 15 bases between. The germline V gene encodes CDR1 SGHRS and CDR2 YFSETQ. The CDR3 contains 15 residues. CDR3 region: CASSLVPGPGDEQYF. For the CDR3, the DNA is TGCGCCAGCAGCTTGGTTCCCGGTCCTGGGGACGAGCAGTACTTC.

The chain is built from TRBV9 and TRBJ2-4, with 9 bases matching TRBD1. V trimming: 0 bases; J trimming: 4 bases; junction bases outside the gene matches: 5. This CDR3 is built from 16 residues. Germline V gives CDR1 SGDLS, CDR2 YYNGEE. CDR3 in DNA: TGTGCCAGCAGCGTAGAGGGACAGGGACCGAAAAACATTCAGTACTTC. Translated, it gives CASSVEGQGPKNIQYF.

The chain links TRBV5-6 to TRBJ1-5, with D perhaps matching TRBD1 (6 bases). This CDR3 contains 15 residues. In germline, CDR1 is SGHDT, CDR2 YYEEEE. Trimming stripped 2 bases from V and 6 bases from J, with 15 bases between. In DNA, the CDR3 is TGTGCCAGCAGCTTTCGGAATCAGGGGTCTCAGCCCCAGCATTTT. Residues: CASSFRNQGSQPQHF.

The chain has TRBV30 and TRBJ1-2; 9 bases match TRBD1. Germline V gene data show CDR1 as GTSNPN and CDR2 as SVGIG (reference sequence). The J segment lost 2 bases and the V segment lost 5 bases, leaving 12 bases of the junction unmatched. The CDR3 spans 16 residues. The CDR3 region has the DNA TGTGCCTGGGGAACTCGAGGACAGGGGTGGAACTATGGCTACACCTTC. Translating it yields CAWGTRGQGWNYGYTF.

The chain is built from TRBV28 and TRBJ2-3, with TRBD1 identical over 7 bases. The germline V gene encodes CDR1 MDHEN and CDR2 SYDVKM. The CDR3 length is 14 residues. V lost 4 bases and J lost 0; bases outside the gene matches: 1. The chain's CDR3 is CASSWTGSTDTQYF. The CDR3 DNA reads as TGTGCCAGCAGTTGGACAGGTAGCACAGATACGCAGTATTTT.

Here the CDR3 reads CASSYDRGVREKLFF. The DNA of the CDR3 is TGTGCCAGCAGTTACGATAGGGGGGTACGTGAAAAACTGTTTTTT. The chain combines TRBV6-5 with TRBJ1-4, with a tentative D call TRBD1 (6 bases). V shed 2 bases and J shed 7 bases, with 14 bases lying between them. The CDR3 totals 15 residues. CDR1 MNHEY and CDR2 SVGAGI come from the germline V gene.

This rearrangement joins TRBV11-2 to TRBJ2-6; a possible D gene is TRBD1 (6 bases). The CDR3 runs to 15 residues. V was shortened by 4 bases and J by 0 bases, with 7 bases between the two germline ends. Germline V gives CDR1 SGHAT, CDR2 FQNNGV. The CDR3: CASSSQGSGANVLTF. For the CDR3, the DNA is TGTGCCAGCAGCTCACAGGGCTCTGGGGCCAACGTCCTGACTTTC.

The V and J genes are TRBV29-1 and TRBJ2-3, with TRBD2 matching 8 bases. The germline gives CDR1 SQVTM, CDR2 ANQGSEA. The J segment lost 3 bases and the V segment lost 6 bases, leaving 11 bases of the junction unmatched. The CDR3 covers 15 residues. The CDR3 here is CSVWPGGIITDTQYF. Here the CDR3 DNA reads TGCAGCGTCTGGCCGGGAGGGATTATTACAGATACGCAGTATTTT.